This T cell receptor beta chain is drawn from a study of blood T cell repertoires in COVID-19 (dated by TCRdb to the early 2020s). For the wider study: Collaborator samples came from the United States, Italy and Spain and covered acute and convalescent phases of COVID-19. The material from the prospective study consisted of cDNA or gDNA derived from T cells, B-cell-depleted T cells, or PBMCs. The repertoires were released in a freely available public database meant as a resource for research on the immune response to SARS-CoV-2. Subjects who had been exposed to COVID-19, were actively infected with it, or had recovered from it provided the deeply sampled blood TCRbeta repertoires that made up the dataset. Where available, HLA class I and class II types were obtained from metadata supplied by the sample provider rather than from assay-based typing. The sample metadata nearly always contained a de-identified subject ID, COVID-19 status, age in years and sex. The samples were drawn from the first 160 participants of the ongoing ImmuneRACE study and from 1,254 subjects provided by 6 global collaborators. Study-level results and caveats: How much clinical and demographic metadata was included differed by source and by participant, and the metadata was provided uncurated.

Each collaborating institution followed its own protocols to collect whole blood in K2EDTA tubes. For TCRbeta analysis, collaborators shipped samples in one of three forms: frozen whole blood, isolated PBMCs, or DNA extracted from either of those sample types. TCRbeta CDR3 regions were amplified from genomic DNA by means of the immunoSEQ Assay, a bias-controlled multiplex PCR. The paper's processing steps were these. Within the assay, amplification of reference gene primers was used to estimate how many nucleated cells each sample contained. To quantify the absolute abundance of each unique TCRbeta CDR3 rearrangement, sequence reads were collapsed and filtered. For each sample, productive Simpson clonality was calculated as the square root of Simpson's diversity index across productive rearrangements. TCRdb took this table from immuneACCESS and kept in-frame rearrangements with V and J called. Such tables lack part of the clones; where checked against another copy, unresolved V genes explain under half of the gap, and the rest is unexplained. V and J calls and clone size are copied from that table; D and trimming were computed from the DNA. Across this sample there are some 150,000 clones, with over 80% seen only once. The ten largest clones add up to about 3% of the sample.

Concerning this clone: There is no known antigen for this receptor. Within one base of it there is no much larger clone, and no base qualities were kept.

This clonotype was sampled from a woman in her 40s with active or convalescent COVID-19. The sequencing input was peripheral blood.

The CDR3 protein is CASSRLSNQPQHF. The nucleotide sequence is TGTGCCAGCAGCAGACTTAGCAATCAGCCCCAGCATTTT. The chain joins TRBV28 to TRBJ1-5, with the D gene not confidently named. Reading the germline V gene gives CDR1 MDHEN and CDR2 SYDVKM. The V end loses 6 bases and the J end loses 0 bases, and a stretch of 6 bases separates them. Inclusive of the bounding cysteine and phenylalanine, the CDR3 is 13 residues long. Only the CDR3 DNA is retained, 39 bases long and in frame from the first base.